These 15 T cell receptor beta chains originate from one sample sequenced in a study of cytomegalovirus exposure and HLA in healthy donors. Primers included in the PCR were 60 Vbeta and 13 Jbeta primers. The data were produced by immunoSEQ multiplex PCR, yet TCRdb's version contains in-frame clones alone and is incomplete. The sample lists about 250,000 clones, around two thirds occurring once. Sequencing was performed on PBMCs. Every receptor here comes from a female donor in good health and CMV-seronegative.

The gene calls are TRBV25-1 and TRBJ1-2, with a weak D call TRBD1 (6 bases). CDR1 is MGHDK, CDR2 SYGVNS, per germline. The CDR3 loop spans 13 amino acids. The V gene lost 6 bases and the J gene lost 2 bases, with 10 bases spanning the gap. CDR3 bases: TGTGCCAGCAGGGGGGCGAGCAACTATGGCTACACCTTC. It yields the protein CASRGASNYGYTF.

This rearrangement joins TRBV5-8 to TRBJ1-1, with TRBD1 as a possible D gene (5 bases). CDR1 is SGHTS, CDR2 YDEGEE, per germline. The V end was cut by 4 bases, the J end by 8 bases, with 18 bases between. The CDR3 extends over 14 amino acids. The CDR3, as DNA: TGTGCCAGCAGCCCGTATCCCGGGGGAGTCGAAGCTTTCTTT. Translation gives CASSPYPGGVEAFF.

About this clone itself: A junction boundary mismatches the germline segment, possibly from a read error. Other DNA sequences in this specimen translate into the identical CDR3. The CDR3 loop is CASKWEGVNTEAFF. The DNA of the CDR3 is TGTGCCAGCAAATGGGAGGGCGTGAACACTGAAGCTTTCTTC. The chain uses TRBV2 and TRBJ1-1, with D unclear. Germline V lookup: CDR1 SNHLY, CDR2 FYNNEI. The CDR3 totals 14 residues.

For the CDR3, the DNA is TGTGCCAGCACCACGCGGGAGACCCAGTACTTC. Translation gives CASTTRETQYF. This chain connects TRBV6-1 to TRBJ2-5; D gene ambiguous. CDR3 length equals 11 residues. The germline V gene has CDR1 MNHNS and CDR2 SASEGT. The germline V and J ends were trimmed by 7 bases and 5 bases, with 8 bases remaining between them.

This sequence joins TRBV18 and TRBJ1-3; maybe TRBD1 (6 bases). Germline CDR1 and CDR2: KGHSH and LQKENI. The CDR3 is 15 residues long. Trimming removed 1 base at V and 4 bases at J, with 11 bases between. As DNA, the CDR3 is TGTGCCAGCTCACCACAAACAGGGTTAGGAAACACCATATATTTT. As protein: CASSPQTGLGNTIYF.

This chain joins TRBV25-1 and TRBJ2-5, with 8 nucleotides matching TRBD1. J lost 5 bases, V lost 3 bases, and 8 bases had no gene match. CDR3 length: 15 residues. CDR1 and CDR2 (germline): MGHDK, SYGVNS. The CDR3 DNA follows: TGTGCCAGCAGTGACATGACAGGGGTACGGGAGACCCAGTACTTC. Translating gives CASSDMTGVRETQYF.

This clone was seen only a few times. This sequence joins TRBV7-3 and TRBJ2-3, with 9 bases that match TRBD2. V was clipped by 5 bases and J by 6 bases; unmatched bases: 9. The germline V gene encodes CDR1 SGHTA and CDR2 FQGTGA. The CDR3 runs 15 residues. The CDR3 nucleotides are TGTGCCAGCAGCGGTAGCGGGAGTCCGGGGGATACGCAGTATTTT. Translated: CASSGSGSPGDTQYF. Filled out from reference TRBV7-3 and TRBJ2-3, the complete variable domain reads GAGVSQTPSNKVTEKGKYVELRCDPISGHTALYWYRQSLGQGPEFLIYFQGTGAADDSGLPNDRFFAVRPEGSVSTLKIQRTERGDSAVYLCASSGSGSPGDTQYFGPGTRLTVL.

V gene TRBV28 combines with J gene TRBJ1-5; possible D gene TRBD1, 5 bases. CDR1 and CDR2 from the germline V gene are MDHEN and SYDVKM. The V end lost 8 bases, the J end lost 3 bases, and 14 bases lay between the germline ends. The CDR3 totals 14 residues. CDR3 nucleotides: TGTGCCAGCGTTACAGGCTACCTCAATCAGCCCCAGCATTTT. Encoded protein: CASVTGYLNQPQHF.

The CDR3 loop reads CASSGDRGLNTGELFF. DNA for the CDR3: TGTGCCAGCAGCGGAGACAGGGGGCTTAACACCGGGGAGCTGTTTTTT. The J gene is TRBJ2-2, the V gene TRBV7-9; TRBD1 matches 10 bases. Germline loops: CDR1 SEHNR, CDR2 FQNEAQ (reference sequence). V gave up 5 bases and J gave up 2 bases; unmatched junction bases: 5. The CDR3 has 16 amino acids.

The chain carries TRBV29-1 and TRBJ2-7; TRBD2 matches at 7 bases. J was trimmed by 6 bases and V by 4 bases; bases with no gene match: 6. This CDR3 has 12 amino acids. In germline, CDR1 is SQVTM, CDR2 ANQGSEA. CDR3 loop: CSVVGGPGEQYF. In nucleotides, the CDR3 is TGCAGCGTTGTGGGAGGGCCCGGCGAGCAGTACTTC.

V gene TRBV9 combines with J gene TRBJ2-1, with 11 bases lining up with TRBD2. The J segment lost 4 bases and the V segment lost 4 bases, leaving 4 bases of the junction unmatched. The CDR3 extends over 15 amino acids. The germline CDR1 and CDR2 sequences are SGDLS and YYNGEE. CDR3 DNA sequence: TGTGCCAGCAGCTTGAGACTAGCGGGGTACAATGAGCAGTTCTTC. Protein product: CASSLRLAGYNEQFF.

The chain is built from TRBV21-1 and TRBJ2-7; the table calls TRBD1, which could not be checked here. TRBV21-1 has pseudogene status. The CDR3 sequence is 16 residues long. The chain's CDR3 is CASSTPGQGTPYEQYF. The CDR3 coding sequence is TGTGCCAGCAGCACACCGGGACAGGGGACCCCCTACGAGCAGTACTTC.

This clone was picked up one time. V and J are TRBV6-1 and TRBJ2-7, with D possibly matching TRBD1 (6 bases). The germline CDR1 and CDR2 sequences are MNHNS and SASEGT. V was trimmed by 6 bases and J by 6 bases, leaving 12 bases between them. This CDR3 is 12 amino acids long. Here the CDR3 DNA reads TGTGCCAGCAGCGAGGACAGATCCGAGCAGTACTTC. Its protein is CASSEDRSEQYF.

This clone was counted a few times. The genes are TRBV6-7 and TRBJ2-5; 9 positions match TRBD1. TRBV6-7 is an ORF, and what it does is uncertain. The CDR3 is 15 residues long. The junction had 2 bases not matched to a gene; V was cut back by 0 bases and J by 3 bases. The CDR3 DNA reads as TGTGCCAGCAGTTACTCGACAGGGGGGAAAGAGACCCAGTACTTC. This encodes CASSYSTGGKETQYF.

The chain employs TRBV5-6 and TRBJ1-5; 9 nucleotides line up with TRBD1. CDR1 SGHDT and CDR2 YYEEEE come from the germline V gene. J lost 0 bases, V lost 3 bases, and 4 bases had no gene match. The CDR3 is 16 amino acids. As DNA, the CDR3 is TGTGCCAGCAGCTCGACAGGGGGGTATAGCAATCAGCCCCAGCATTTT. It codes for CASSSTGGYSNQPQHF. Filled out from reference TRBV5-6 and TRBJ1-5, the complete variable domain reads DAGVTQSPTHLIKTRGQQVTLRCSPKSGHDTVSWYQQALGQGPQFIFQYYEEEERQRGNFPDRFSGHQFPNYSSELNVNALLLGDSALYLCASSSTGGYSNQPQHFGDGTRLSIL.